The entry that follows covers one T cell receptor (beta chain) sequence. This entry comes from a study of blood T cell repertoires in COVID-19. The wider study: Acute and convalescent COVID-19 samples came from the United States, Italy and Spain. Sources were T cells, B-cell-depleted T cells, or PBMCs; the material itself was cDNA or gDNA.

CDR1 is SNHLY, CDR2 FYNNEI, per germline. The CDR3 covers 13 residues. V lost 5 bases to trimming and J lost 7 bases; unmatched junction nucleotides: 7. Per the original data handling: Researchers report that nucleated cell counts were estimated from reference gene primer amplification. The data were produced by immunoSEQ multiplex PCR, yet TCRdb's version contains in-frame clones alone and is incomplete. V, J and clone size derive from that table, while D and trimming were established from the DNA sequence. The sample comprises about 120,000 clones, less than 75% of which are singletons, and under 0.95% rests with the top ten.

Sequenced sample: peripheral blood. This chain connects TRBV2 to TRBJ1-1, with 7 bases aligning to TRBD1. The sequence was obtained from a human donor with acute or convalescent COVID-19. The donor label of this sample is uncertain. The DNA for the CDR3 is TGTGCCAGCAGTATTTATCGGGACAGTGAAGCTTTCTTT. This codes for CASSIYRDSEAFF.